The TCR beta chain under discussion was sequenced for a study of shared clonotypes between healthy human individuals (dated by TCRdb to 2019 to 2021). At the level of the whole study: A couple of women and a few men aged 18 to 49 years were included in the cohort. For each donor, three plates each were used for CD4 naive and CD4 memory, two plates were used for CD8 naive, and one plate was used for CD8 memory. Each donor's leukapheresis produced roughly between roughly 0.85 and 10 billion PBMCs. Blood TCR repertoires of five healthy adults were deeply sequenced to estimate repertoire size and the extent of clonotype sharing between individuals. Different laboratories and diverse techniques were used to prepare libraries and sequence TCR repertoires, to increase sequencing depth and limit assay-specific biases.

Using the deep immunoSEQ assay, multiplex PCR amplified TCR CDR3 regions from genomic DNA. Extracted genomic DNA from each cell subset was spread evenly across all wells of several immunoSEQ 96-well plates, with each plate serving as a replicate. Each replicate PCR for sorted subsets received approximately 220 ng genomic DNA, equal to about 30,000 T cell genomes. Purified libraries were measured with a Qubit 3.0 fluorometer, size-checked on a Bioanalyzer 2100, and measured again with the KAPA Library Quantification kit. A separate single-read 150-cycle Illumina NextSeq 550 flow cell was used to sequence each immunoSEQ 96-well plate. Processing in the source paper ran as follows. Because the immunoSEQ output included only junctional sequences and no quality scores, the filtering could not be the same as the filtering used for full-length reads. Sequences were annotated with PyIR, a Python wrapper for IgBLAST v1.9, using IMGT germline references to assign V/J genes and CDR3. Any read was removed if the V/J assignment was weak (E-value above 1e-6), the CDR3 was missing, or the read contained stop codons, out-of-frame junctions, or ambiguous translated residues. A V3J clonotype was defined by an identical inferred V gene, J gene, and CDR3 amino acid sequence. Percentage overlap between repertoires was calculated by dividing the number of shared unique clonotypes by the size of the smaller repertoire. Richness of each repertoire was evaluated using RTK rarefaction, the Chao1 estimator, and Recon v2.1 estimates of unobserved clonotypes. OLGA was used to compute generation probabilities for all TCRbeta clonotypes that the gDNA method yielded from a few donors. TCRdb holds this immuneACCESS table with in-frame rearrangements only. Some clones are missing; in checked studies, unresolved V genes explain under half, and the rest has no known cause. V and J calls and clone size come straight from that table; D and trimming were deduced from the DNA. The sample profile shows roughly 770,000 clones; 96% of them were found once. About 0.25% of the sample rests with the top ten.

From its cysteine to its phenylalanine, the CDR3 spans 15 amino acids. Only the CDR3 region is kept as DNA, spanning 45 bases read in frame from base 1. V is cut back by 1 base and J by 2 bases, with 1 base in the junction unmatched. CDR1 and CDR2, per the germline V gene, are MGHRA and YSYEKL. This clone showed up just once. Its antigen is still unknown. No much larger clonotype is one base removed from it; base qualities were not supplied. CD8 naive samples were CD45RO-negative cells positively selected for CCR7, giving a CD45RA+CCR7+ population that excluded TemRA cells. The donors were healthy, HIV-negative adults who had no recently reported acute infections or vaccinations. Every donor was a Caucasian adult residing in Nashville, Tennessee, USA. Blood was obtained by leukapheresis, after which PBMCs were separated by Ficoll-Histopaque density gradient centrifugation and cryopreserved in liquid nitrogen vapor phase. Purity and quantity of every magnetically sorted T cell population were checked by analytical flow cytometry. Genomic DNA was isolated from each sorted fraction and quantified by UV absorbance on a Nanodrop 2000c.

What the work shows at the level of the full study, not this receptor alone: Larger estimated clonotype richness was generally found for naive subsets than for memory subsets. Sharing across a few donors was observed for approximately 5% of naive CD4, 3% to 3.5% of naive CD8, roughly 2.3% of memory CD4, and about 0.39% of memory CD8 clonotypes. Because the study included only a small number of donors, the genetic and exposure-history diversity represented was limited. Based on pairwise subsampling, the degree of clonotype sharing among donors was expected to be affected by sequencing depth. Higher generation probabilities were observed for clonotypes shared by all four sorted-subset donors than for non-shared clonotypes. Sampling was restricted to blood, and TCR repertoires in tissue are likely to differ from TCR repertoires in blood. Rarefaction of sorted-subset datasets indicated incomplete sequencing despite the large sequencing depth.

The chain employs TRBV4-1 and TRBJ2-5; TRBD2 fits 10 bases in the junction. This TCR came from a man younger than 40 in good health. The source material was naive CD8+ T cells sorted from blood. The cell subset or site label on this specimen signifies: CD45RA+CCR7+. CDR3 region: CASSQGTSGQETQYF. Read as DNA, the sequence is TGCGCCAGCAGCCAAGGGACTAGCGGTCAAGAGACCCAGTACTTC.